The present T cell receptor (beta chain) was sequenced within a study of blood T cell repertoires in COVID-19 (TCRdb year 2020). Study-level background: The collaborator samples originated in the United States, Italy and Spain and spanned the acute and convalescent phases of COVID-19. Nearly every sample came with metadata listing a de-identified subject ID, COVID-19 status, age in years and sex. The prospective study material was composed of cDNA or gDNA derived from T cells, B-cell-depleted T cells, or PBMCs. Samples were obtained from the ongoing ImmuneRACE study (first 160 participants) and from about 1,300 subjects provided by 6 global collaborators. The repertoires were released in a freely available public database intended as a resource for research on the immune response to SARS-CoV-2. Subjects who had been exposed to COVID-19, were actively infected with it, or had recovered from it provided the deeply sampled blood TCRbeta repertoires that made up the dataset. HLA class I and class II types, where available, came from metadata supplied by the sample provider rather than from assay-based typing.

For this chain, trimming is 7 bases at the V end and 2 bases at the J end, and the number of junction bases without a gene match is 6. From its cysteine to its phenylalanine, the CDR3 spans 15 amino acids. The read is trimmed to its CDR3 DNA, 45 bases read in frame from base 1. The germline V gene supplies CDR1 KGHDR and CDR2 SFDVKD. Each collaborating institution followed its own protocols to collect whole blood in K2EDTA tubes. For TCRbeta analysis, collaborator samples were shipped as frozen whole blood, as isolated PBMCs, or as DNA extracted from either sample type. Summary of the overall study and its limitations: How much clinical and demographic metadata was included differed by source and by participant, and the metadata was provided uncurated.

TCRbeta CDR3 regions were amplified from genomic DNA using the immunoSEQ Assay, a bias-controlled multiplex PCR. Regarding the original processing steps: The number of nucleated cells in each sample was estimated by amplification of reference gene primers within the assay. To quantify the absolute abundance of each unique TCRbeta CDR3 rearrangement, sequence reads were collapsed and filtered. For each sample, productive Simpson clonality was calculated as the square root of Simpson's diversity index across productive rearrangements. The immuneACCESS repertoire file appears here via TCRdb, limited to in-frame rearrangements. These files lack a portion of the clones; in checked studies, under half of the deficit traces to unresolved V genes, and the cause of the others is not known. V and J calls and clone size are those listed in that table; D and trimming were worked out from the DNA. Counted in this sample were tens of thousands of clones; around nine tenths of them appeared once. The ten largest clones take up 3.9% of the sample.

As concerns this clone: Its antigen is still unknown. Base-call qualities are not available, and no considerably larger clone is one nucleotide away.

Sequencing input: peripheral blood. This clonotype was obtained from a man between 65 and 85 years old with acute or convalescent COVID-19. The sequence links TRBV24-1 to TRBJ2-3; the central 9 bases match TRBD1. The CDR3 loop reads CATSTGQGTTDTQYF. DNA sequence: TGTGCCACCAGCACGGGACAGGGTACCACAGATACGCAGTATTTT.